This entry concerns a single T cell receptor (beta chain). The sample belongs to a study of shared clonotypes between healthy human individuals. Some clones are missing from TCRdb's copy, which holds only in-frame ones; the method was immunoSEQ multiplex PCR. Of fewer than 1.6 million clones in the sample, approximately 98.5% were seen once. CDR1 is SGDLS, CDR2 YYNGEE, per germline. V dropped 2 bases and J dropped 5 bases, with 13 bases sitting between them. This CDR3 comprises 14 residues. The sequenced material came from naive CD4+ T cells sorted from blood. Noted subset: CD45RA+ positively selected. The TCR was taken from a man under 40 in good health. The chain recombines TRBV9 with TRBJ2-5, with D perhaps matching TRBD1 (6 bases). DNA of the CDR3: TGTGCCAGCAGCGTCTGGACAGACGGCGAGACCCAGTACTTC. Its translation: CASSVWTDGETQYF. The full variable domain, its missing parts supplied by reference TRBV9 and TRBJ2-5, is DSGVTQTPKHLITATGQRVTLRCSPRSGDLSVYWYQQSLDQGLQFLIQYYNGEERAKGNILERFSAQQFPDLHSELNLSSLELGDSALYFCASSVWTDGETQYFGPGTRLLVL.